These 2 T cell receptor beta chains came from one sample sequenced in a study of blood T cell repertoires in COVID-19. Clones were sequenced by immunoSEQ multiplex PCR, and TCRdb holds only the in-frame ones, with some missing. This repertoire shows 120,000 to 150,000 clones, 85% found once; its top ten account for about 3.1%. The sequenced sample was peripheral blood. The receptors stem from a woman aged 40 to 50 with active or convalescent COVID-19.

This chain links TRBV2 with TRBJ2-1; TRBD2 might be the D (6 bases). The CDR3 runs to 14 residues. CDR1 and CDR2 from the germline V gene are SNHLY and FYNNEI. Trimming left V 9 bases short and J 1 base short, with 13 bases between. The CDR3 loop reads CASSRDQSYNEQFF. The CDR3 coding sequence is TGTGCCAGTTCGCGGGACCAGTCCTACAATGAGCAGTTCTTC.

This clone was found a few times. The rearrangement joins TRBV6-2 or TRBV6-3 to TRBJ2-7; 11 positions agree with TRBD2. The CDR3 has 15 residues. Germline-derived CDR1 and CDR2 are MNHEY and SVGEGT. V was pared by 6 bases and J by 5 bases, with 9 bases of the junction left unmatched. CDR3 residues: CASSRTSGSPHEQYF. The CDR3, as DNA: TGTGCCAGCAGCCGCACTAGCGGGAGTCCCCACGAGCAGTACTTC.